Listed below are T cell receptor beta chains from one sample, sequenced in a study of blood T cell repertoires in COVID-19. Assay used: immunoSEQ multiplex PCR; TCRdb lists only in-frame clones, some missing. Of roughly 74,000 clones in the sample, around nine tenths were seen once. The material sequenced was peripheral blood. These receptors came from a man aged 65 to 85 with active or convalescent COVID-19. Both conserved end residues are part of each CDR3. Each record gives: J gene, V gene, CDR3 protein.

>TRBJ2-5|TRBV7-3
CASSLQGGWETQYF
>TRBJ2-5|TRBV7-2
CASSLGGMEETQYF
>TRBJ2-4|TRBV5-1
CASSLGDSKNIQYF
>TRBJ1-2|TRBV10-3
CAIRGGNSDYGYTF
>TRBJ1-6|TRBV19
CASSIAGTDNSPLHF
>TRBJ2-5|TRBV7-8
CASSPYSEETQYF
>TRBJ1-3|TRBV7-8
CASSPRVMDRGNTHSGNTIYF
>TRBJ1-1|TRBV29-1
CSGNKAGTEAFF
>TRBJ2-3|TRBV10-3
CAIGEGGVSTDTQYF
>TRBJ2-3|TRBV19
CASSISGGGVDTQYF
>TRBJ2-3|TRBV3-1/TRBV3-2
CASSNSGKVTDTQYF
>TRBJ1-5|TRBV7-8
CASSLDQGQNQPQHF
>TRBJ1-4|TRBV5-1
CASSLVLGAPNEKLFF
>TRBJ2-5|TRBV9
CASSVDWRGQQETQYF
>TRBJ1-1|TRBV7-2
CASSSDRGRWAFF
>TRBJ1-1|TRBV27
CASSLGTSNEAFF
>TRBJ2-5|TRBV18
CASSPQTGQETQYF
>TRBJ1-4|TRBV7-2
CASSPTGRGRLEEKLFF
>TRBJ1-2|TRBV9
CASSPGVEGYGYTF
>TRBJ2-7|TRBV18
CASSLYHTGQGATVYEQYF
>TRBJ1-5|TRBV28
CASSLYSNQPQHF
>TRBJ1-5|TRBV18
CASSPSGISNQPQHF
>TRBJ2-1|TRBV9
CASSPSGTSGYNEQFF
>TRBJ1-4|TRBV2
CASGAGLGEKLFF
>TRBJ1-1|TRBV14
CASSQEGQSQNTEAFF
>TRBJ2-1|TRBV11-2
CASSLGSGGYSYNEQFF
>TRBJ2-6|TRBV19
CASSTARATSSGANVLTF
>TRBJ1-1|TRBV11-2
CASSLDLGTEAFF
>TRBJ2-5|TRBV5-1
CASSLDSQETQYF
>TRBJ2-7|TRBV2
CASIRQGYNGEQYF
>TRBJ2-2|TRBV11-2
CASSPLGAGELFF
>TRBJ1-5|TRBV27
CASSLPRVSEQPQHF
>TRBJ2-2|TRBV6-1
CASSEAAGGGELFF
>TRBJ2-3|TRBV15
CATSRDSRLSGGDTQYF
>TRBJ1-1|TRBV7-9
CASSLEGGTEAFF
>TRBJ2-5|TRBV7-3
CASSFQGAEETQYF
>TRBJ1-2|TRBV21-1
CASSKVQTGEDDGYTF
>TRBJ1-5|TRBV5-8
CASSRGQVYDQPQHF
>TRBJ2-7|TRBV10-2
CASSGAGENYEQYF
>TRBJ1-3|TRBV6-5
CASRRGPGNTIYF
>TRBJ2-2|TRBV28
CASSWGGNTGELFF
>TRBJ2-7|TRBV29-1
CSAHGDEQYF
>TRBJ1-6|TRBV3-1/TRBV3-2
CASSPGSGTGESPLHF
>TRBJ2-4|TRBV6-2/TRBV6-3
CASSFSFLAKNIQYF
>TRBJ2-5|TRBV7-9
CASSSTGMSETQYF
>TRBJ2-7|TRBV30
CAWRRWDRVSYEQYF
>TRBJ2-5|TRBV7-8
CASSSDRAETQYF
>TRBJ1-2|TRBV3-1/TRBV3-2
CASSRPGQGINYGYTF
>TRBJ2-3|TRBV7-3
CASSLSGLATQYF
>TRBJ2-7|TRBV13
CASSPERGVLSYEQYF
>TRBJ1-1|TRBV7-2
CASSLRTGGRTEAFF
>TRBJ1-3|TRBV4-1
CASSQEWTGGNSGNTIYF
>TRBJ2-7|TRBV5-5
CASSWIKGQGVIHYEQYF
>TRBJ1-6|TRBV5-1
CASSLAQGTSPLHF
>TRBJ2-7|TRBV4-1
CASSQIGLAGDYEQYF